The 17 T cell receptor beta chains below were found in one sample sequenced in a study of blood T cells in healthy people across ages. Primed by a sample-barcoded 5' primer and a J-beta primer mix, a second PCR proceeded for about 6 to 12 cycles. MiXCR, run by TCRdb on the 5' RACE reads, gives a single entry per CDR3 protein. Of more than 650,000 distinct CDR3 sequences in the sample, around a quarter were seen once. This same sample was also taken into another study, of T cells of mothers and their children.

Sample: blood. Receptors originate from a boy aged 10-17 years in good health.

The chain joins TRBV4-1 to TRBJ2-7, with a possible D match to TRBD1 (6 bases). The length of the CDR3 is 14 residues. Germline-derived CDR1 and CDR2 are MGHRA and YSYEKL. Trimming removed 4 bases from V and 3 bases from J, with 13 bases in between. The CDR3 loop reads CASSRRDTFYEQYF. CDR3 sequence (DNA): TGCGCCAGCAGCCGCCGGGACACCTTCTACGAGCAGTACTTC.

This clonotype was counted between two and nine times. The rearrangement joins TRBV20-1 to TRBJ1-4; TRBD1 agrees at 10 bases. V lost 1 base to trimming and J lost 8 bases; unmatched junction nucleotides: 7. The CDR3 has 15 amino acids. Germline-derived CDR1 and CDR2 are DFQATT and SNEGSKA (reference sequence). The CDR3 DNA reads as TGCAGTGCTAGAGTCCGACAGGGGGCAGGGGAAAAACTGTTTTTT. This codes for CSARVRQGAGEKLFF.

This clonotype was observed a few times. The chain joins TRBV3-1 to TRBJ2-4; TRBD2 might be the D (5 bases). The V gene lost 10 bases and the J gene lost 9 bases, with 16 bases spanning the gap. The germline gives CDR1 LGHDT, CDR2 YNNKEL (reference sequence). The CDR3 covers 12 residues. The CDR3 region has the DNA TGTGCCACCGGACTGCCGTCTGGCATTCAGTACTTC. This gives the protein CATGLPSGIQYF.

The V call is TRBV20-1, the J call TRBJ1-2, with 9 bases that match TRBD1. Germline V CDR1 and CDR2: DFQATT, SNEGSKA (reference sequence). The V gene end was trimmed by 3 bases and the J gene end by 8 bases; junction bases not matched to a gene: 10. The CDR3 runs 14 residues. The CDR3 is CSASPGTGNEGYTF. CDR3 DNA sequence: TGCAGTGCTAGTCCCGGGACAGGGAATGAGGGCTACACCTTC.

The chain employs TRBV6-5 and TRBJ2-3; D is undetermined. The germline gives CDR1 MNHEY, CDR2 SVGAGI. The CDR3 is 15 amino acids. Trimming shortened V by 4 bases and J by 0 bases, and 11 bases separated the two germline ends. For the CDR3, the DNA is TGTGCCAGCAGTTCCCCAGGTTCTAGCACAGATACGCAGTATTTT. This encodes CASSSPGSSTDTQYF.

The rearrangement uses TRBV2 and TRBJ2-5; 13 positions match TRBD2. V dropped 7 bases and J dropped 3; count of bases not matched to a gene: 2. Germline CDR1 reads SNHLY; CDR2 reads FYNNEI. The CDR3 has 14 amino acids. CDR3 residues: CASIGTSGEETQYF. The DNA of the CDR3 is TGTGCCAGCATCGGGACTAGCGGGGAAGAGACCCAGTACTTC.

In this sample, this clonotype turned up a few times. The J gene is TRBJ1-2, the V gene TRBV7-8; TRBD1 might be the D (6 bases). Trimming took off 5 bases at V and 5 bases at J, with 18 bases between the two ends. The CDR3 runs 15 residues. CDR1 SGHVS and CDR2 FQNEAQ come from the germline V gene. Here the CDR3 DNA reads TGTGCCAGCAGCCCGGGGCCAGGGGTGGGGTATGGCTACACCTTC. It translates to CASSPGPGVGYGYTF.

This clonotype was picked up a small number of times. The J gene is TRBJ2-6, the V gene TRBV7-9; D could derive from TRBD1 or TRBD2 (6 bases each). The germline CDR1 and CDR2 sequences are SEHNR and FQNEAQ (reference sequence). V was shortened by 3 bases and J by 0 bases, with 24 bases between the two germline ends. The CDR3 loop spans 21 amino acids. CDR3 in DNA: TGTGCCAGCAGCTTGGCCCGGGGACGGGGGCGCTTCTCCTCTGGGGCCAACGTCCTGACTTTC. Its translation is CASSLARGRGRFSSGANVLTF. Variable domain in full (rest from reference TRBV7-9 and TRBJ2-6): DTGVSQNPRHKITKRGQNVTFRCDPISEHNRLYWYRQTLGQGPEFLTYFQNEAQLEKSRLLSDRFSAERPKGSFSTLEIQRTEQGDSAMYLCASSLARGRGRFSSGANVLTFGAGSRLTVL.

This sequence joins TRBV7-9 and TRBJ2-1, with a weak D call TRBD1 (6 bases). The V gene's germline CDR1 is SEHNR and CDR2 FQNEAQ (reference sequence). Trimming took off 4 bases at V and 8 bases at J, with 9 bases between the two ends. The CDR3 is 12 residues long. The CDR3 coding sequence is TGTGCCAGCAGCTCCTACAGGGATGAGCAGTTCTTC. It translates to CASSSYRDEQFF.

This rearrangement joins TRBV2 to TRBJ2-7; D uncertain. Trimming pared 2 bases from V and 3 bases from J, leaving 5 bases between. Looked up from germline, CDR1 is SNHLY and CDR2 is FYNNEI. This CDR3 has 12 residues. The chain's CDR3 is CASSENVYEQYF. CDR3 nucleotide sequence: TGTGCCAGCAGTGAAAACGTCTACGAGCAGTACTTC.

The CDR3 here is CASSERPGQETQYF. The CDR3 DNA sequence: TGTGCCAGCAGTGAAAGGCCGGGCCAAGAGACCCAGTACTTC. This chain uses TRBV6-1 with TRBJ2-5, with D hard to call. The CDR3 length is 14 residues. Between the trimmed V and J ends, which lost 2 bases and 1 base, there was a span of 8 bases. Germline lookup yields CDR1 MNHNS and CDR2 SASEGT.

The chain is built from TRBV7-3 and TRBJ1-2; TRBD1 matches at 7 bases. V dropped 5 bases and J dropped 5; count of bases not matched to a gene: 8. The CDR3 is 14 amino acids. Germline values: CDR1 SGHTA, CDR2 FQGTGA. Written as DNA, the CDR3 is TGTGCCAGCAGCAACCGGACAGGTTCATATGGCTACACCTTC. It translates to CASSNRTGSYGYTF.

The genes are TRBV20-1 and TRBJ2-1, with D possibly being TRBD1 (5 bases). V lost 0 bases, J lost 4 bases, and 13 bases lay in between. The germline V gene has CDR1 DFQATT and CDR2 SNEGSKA (reference sequence). The CDR3 is 15 amino acids. The CDR3 loop is CSARDMRQGYNEQFF. CDR3 nucleotide sequence: TGCAGTGCTAGAGATATGAGGCAGGGATACAATGAGCAGTTCTTC.

This chain uses TRBV2 with TRBJ2-5; D call uncertain. The CDR3 covers 13 residues. The germline V gene encodes CDR1 SNHLY and CDR2 FYNNEI. V lost 4 bases, J lost 7 bases, and 13 bases lay in between. The CDR3 is CASSGVAVGTQYF. In nucleotides, the CDR3 is TGTGCCAGCAGTGGGGTGGCGGTGGGGACCCAGTACTTC.

The chain recombines TRBV2 with TRBJ2-5; D uncertain. Germline V lookup: CDR1 SNHLY, CDR2 FYNNEI. The CDR3 is made up of 13 amino acids. V was pared by 3 bases and J by 5 bases, with 10 bases between. CDR3 DNA sequence: TGTGCCAGCAGTGACAACGCCAGGGAGACCCAGTACTTC. Amino acids: CASSDNARETQYF.

V gene TRBV28 combines with J gene TRBJ2-7; TRBD1 is a possible D gene (6 bases). CDR1 and CDR2 (germline): MDHEN, SYDVKM. Trimming removed 5 bases at V and 0 bases at J, with 17 bases between. The CDR3 contains 16 residues. The DNA for the CDR3 is TGTGCCAGCAGTCCTGCCGACAGGAACTACTCCTACGAGCAGTACTTC. It translates to CASSPADRNYSYEQYF.

This sequence joins TRBV5-1 and TRBJ2-5; 10 bases fit TRBD2. V trimming: 0 bases; J trimming: 2 bases; junction bases outside the gene matches: 4. In germline, CDR1 is SGHRS, CDR2 YFSETQ. The length of the CDR3 is 16 residues. The CDR3 DNA sequence: TGCGCCAGCAGCTTGGTCAGCGGGGGGGCACAAGAGACCCAGTACTTC. This translates into CASSLVSGGAQETQYF.